The 11 T cell receptor beta chains given below trace back to one sample, sequenced in a study of control samples from healthy donors and cancer patients. Repertoires were generated with immunoSEQ multiplex PCR, while TCRdb's copy carries only in-frame clones and drops some. The repertoire holds about 130,000 clones, with over 75% as singletons. Material for sequencing was blood. These receptor sequences come from a man in his fifties in good health.

V is TRBV2 and J is TRBJ1-5; D not resolved. CDR1 is SNHLY and CDR2 is FYNNEI in the germline V gene. Trimming cost V 5 bases and J 0 bases, with 11 bases left between them. There are 15 residues in the CDR3. The CDR3 protein is CASSRSWYSNQPQHF. Here the CDR3 DNA reads TGTGCCAGCAGTAGGTCATGGTATAGCAATCAGCCCCAGCATTTT.

There are a few counts of this clone. The chain has TRBV10-3 and TRBJ1-1; D not certain. Between the trimmed V and J ends, which lost 2 bases and 1 base, there was a span of 8 bases. Germline V gene data show CDR1 as ENHRY and CDR2 as SYGVKD. The CDR3 has 14 amino acids. The CDR3 region has the DNA TGTGCCATCAGTGAGCTACACCAGAACACTGAAGCTTTCTTT. This gives the protein CAISELHQNTEAFF.

The rearrangement links TRBV11-3 to TRBJ2-7; D unresolved. V lost 1 base to trimming and J lost 2 bases, with 3 bases between them. The V gene's germline CDR1 is SGHNT and CDR2 YENEEA. The CDR3 has 12 residues. The CDR3 here is CASSLATYEQYF. CDR3 coding DNA: TGTGCCAGCAGCTTAGCTACCTACGAGCAGTACTTC.

The chain uses TRBV29-1 and TRBJ2-2; 12 nucleotides line up with TRBD1. There are 16 residues in the CDR3. Germline V gene lookup returns CDR1 SQVTM and CDR2 ANQGSEA. The V segment lost 6 bases and the J segment 4 bases; nucleotides outside the gene matches: 9. The DNA of the CDR3 is TGCAGCGTAGGGTTACCGGGACAGGGGGCCACCGGGGAGCTGTTTTTT. This sequence encodes CSVGLPGQGATGELFF.

The table lists this clone with a count of one. The chain links TRBV11-3 to TRBJ2-7, with D uncertain. CDR1 and CDR2 (germline): SGHNT, YENEEA. The CDR3 consists of 14 residues. Trimming cost V 1 base and J 2 bases, with 9 bases left between them. The CDR3 here is CASSLVGPTYEQYF. The CDR3 DNA reads TGTGCCAGCAGCTTAGTTGGGCCTACCTACGAGCAGTACTTC. The full variable domain, its missing parts supplied by reference TRBV11-3 and TRBJ2-7, is EAGVVQSPRYKIIEKKQPVAFWCNPISGHNTLYWYLQNLGQGPELLIRYENEEAVDDSQLPKDRFSAERLKGVDSTLKIQPAELGDSAVYLCASSLVGPTYEQYFGPGTRLTVT.

The CDR3 region is CAWSVQGAYTSFITSRGYQETQYF. CDR3 nucleotides: TGTGCCTGGAGTGTTCAGGGGGCCTATACCTCCTTCATCACCTCGAGGGGGTACCAAGAGACCCAGTACTTC. The J gene is TRBJ2-5, the V gene TRBV30; 8 bases are shared with TRBD1. The CDR3 loop spans 24 amino acids. Trimming cost V 0 bases and J 0 bases; bases outside gene matches: 30. CDR1 GTSNPN and CDR2 SVGIG come from the germline V gene (reference sequence).

This CDR3 reads CASSPGGVWTEAFF. The CDR3 DNA reads TGTGCCAGCTCACCAGGGGGCGTTTGGACTGAAGCTTTCTTT. J is TRBJ1-1 and V is TRBV18; D is perhaps TRBD1 (6 bases). The CDR3 is made up of 14 amino acids. V was cut by 2 bases and J by 5 bases, with 12 bases left in between. Germline V gene lookup returns CDR1 KGHSH and CDR2 LQKENI.

The rearrangement joins TRBV11-3 to TRBJ2-7; 13 bases are shared with TRBD2. Germline values: CDR1 SGHNT, CDR2 YENEEA. V lost 4 bases to trimming and J lost 4 bases; unmatched junction nucleotides: 4. CDR3 length: 15 residues. The CDR3 DNA follows: TGTGCCAGCAGCTCAGGACTAGCGGGAGATTACGAGCAGTACTTC. This encodes CASSSGLAGDYEQYF. The full variable domain, completed using reference TRBV11-3 and TRBJ2-7, is EAGVVQSPRYKIIEKKQPVAFWCNPISGHNTLYWYLQNLGQGPELLIRYENEEAVDDSQLPKDRFSAERLKGVDSTLKIQPAELGDSAVYLCASSSGLAGDYEQYFGPGTRLTVT.

This clone showed up just once. Other nucleotide sequences in the sample specify the same CDR3. This sequence joins TRBV12-5 and TRBJ1-5, with D possibly being TRBD1 (5 bases). CDR3 length: 14 residues. Per germline, CDR1 LGHNT and CDR2 FRNRAP. V lost 1 base to trimming and J lost 1 base, with 5 bases between them. CDR3 coding DNA: TGTGCTAGTGGTTTGGGGGACAGCAATCAGCCCCAGCATTTT. As protein: CASGLGDSNQPQHF.

This sequence joins TRBV9 and TRBJ1-6; no clear D. The V end was cut by 2 bases, the J end by 5 bases, with 8 bases between. Germline V gives CDR1 SGDLS, CDR2 YYNGEE. CDR3 length equals 14 residues. The CDR3 loop reads CASSVSGNNSPLHF. CDR3 DNA sequence: TGTGCCAGCAGCGTGAGCGGGAATAATTCACCCCTCCACTTT.

The rearrangement uses TRBV5-1 and TRBJ2-5; 8 bases are a match to TRBD2. With V trimmed by 1 base and J by 5 bases, 10 bases remained unmatched. The germline V gene encodes CDR1 SGHRS and CDR2 YFSETQ. There are 16 residues in the CDR3. CDR3 sequence reads: CASSLKISGGPETQYF. The CDR3 coding sequence is TGCGCCAGCAGCTTGAAAATCAGCGGGGGACCGGAGACCCAGTACTTC. Complete variable domain (other parts from reference TRBV5-1 and TRBJ2-5): KAGVTQTPRYLIKTRGQQVTLSCSPISGHRSVSWYQQTPGQGLQFLFEYFSETQRNKGNFPGRFSGRQFSNSRSEMNVSTLELGDSALYLCASSLKISGGPETQYFGPGTRLLVL.